The 11 T cell receptor beta chains below come from one sample, sequenced in a study of blood T cell repertoires in COVID-19. Sequencing was performed with immunoSEQ multiplex PCR; in TCRdb, only in-frame clones are kept and a portion is missing. The sample lists fewer than 150,000 clones; around 87% were seen once. Sequencing was performed on peripheral blood. The receptors originated from a woman aged 55-75 years with acute or convalescent COVID-19.

V is TRBV27 and J is TRBJ1-6; 7 bases line up with TRBD1. From germline, CDR1 is MNHEY and CDR2 SMNVEV (reference sequence). This CDR3 is 15 amino acids long. V gave up 3 bases and J gave up 6 bases; unmatched junction bases: 5. The chain's CDR3 is CASSLRAGGNSPLHF. The CDR3 region has the DNA TGTGCCAGCAGTTTGCGGGCAGGGGGTAATTCACCCCTCCACTTT.

The chain couples TRBV5-1 to TRBJ1-3, with TRBD1 matching 12 bases. The CDR3 is 18 residues long. V shed 0 bases, J shed 5 bases, and the junction held 9 bases outside the gene matches. Germline V lookup: CDR1 SGHRS, CDR2 YFSETQ. CDR3 sequence: CASSLAERGQGARNTIYF. CDR3 sequence (DNA): TGCGCCAGCAGCTTGGCGGAGCGGGGACAGGGGGCGAGAAACACCATATATTTT.

This clone was seen only a few times. The chain carries TRBV27 and TRBJ1-2, with 9 bases fitting TRBD1. In germline, CDR1 is MNHEY, CDR2 SMNVEV (reference sequence). V dropped 5 bases and J dropped 4; count of bases not matched to a gene: 5. This CDR3 has 14 amino acids. The CDR3 nucleotides are TGTGCCAGCAGTCGGGGACAGGGCGGCTATGGCTACACCTTC. Translated, it gives CASSRGQGGYGYTF.

The chain recombines TRBV5-5 with TRBJ1-6, with 7 bases identical to TRBD1. CDR1 is SGHKS, CDR2 YYEKEE, per germline (reference sequence). The CDR3 extends over 15 amino acids. V dropped 1 base and J dropped 4; count of bases not matched to a gene: 2. CDR3 in DNA: TGTGCCAGCAGCTTGCAGGGGGTTTATAATTCACCCCTCCACTTT. This encodes CASSLQGVYNSPLHF. Using reference TRBV5-5 and TRBJ1-6 for the parts outside the CDR3, the full variable domain is DAGVTQSPTHLIKTRGQQVTLRCSPISGHKSVSWYQQVLGQGPQFIFQYYEKEERGRGNFPDRFSARQFPNYSSELNVNALLLGDSALYLCASSLQGVYNSPLHFGNGTRLTVT.

The CDR3 protein is CTSSQWGALRAFF. The CDR3 region has the DNA TGCACCAGCAGCCAGTGGGGAGCTCTGAGGGCTTTCTTT. The chain is built from TRBV1 and TRBJ1-1. TRBV1 is assigned pseudogene status. The CDR3 is made up of 13 amino acids.

This chain connects TRBV12-5 to TRBJ2-3, with TRBD1 identical over 7 bases. V lost 1 base to trimming and J lost 4 bases; unmatched junction nucleotides: 8. This CDR3 comprises 16 residues. Germline loops: CDR1 LGHNT, CDR2 FRNRAP. This CDR3 reads CASGLALTGFADTQYF. In DNA form, the CDR3 reads TGTGCTAGTGGTTTGGCCCTGACAGGGTTCGCAGATACGCAGTATTTT.

The chain has TRBV7-3 and TRBJ2-1; D may be TRBD2 (6 bases). CDR3 length: 15 residues. From germline, CDR1 is SGHTA and CDR2 FQGTGA. Trimming removed 1 base from V and 6 bases from J, with 13 bases in between. Here the CDR3 reads CASSLKFGTFNEQFF. CDR3 nucleotide sequence: TGTGCCAGCAGCTTAAAGTTTGGGACTTTCAATGAGCAGTTCTTC.

The chain has TRBV7-6 and TRBJ2-7; 13 bases map to TRBD2. V was clipped by 5 bases and J by 7 bases; unmatched bases: 11. The CDR3 runs 16 residues. Germline CDR1 and CDR2: SGHVS and FNYEAQ. CDR3 protein: CASSPILAGGPGEQYF. DNA of the CDR3: TGTGCCAGCAGCCCAATACTAGCGGGAGGGCCGGGGGAGCAGTACTTC.

V and J are TRBV11-2 and TRBJ2-1; 9 nucleotides match TRBD2. CDR1 is SGHAT and CDR2 is FQNNGV in the germline V gene. V trimming: 1 base; J trimming: 8 bases; junction bases outside the gene matches: 9. This CDR3 is built from 16 residues. DNA for the CDR3: TGTGCCAGCAGCTTAGGGGGGACTAGCCGCTCCCATGAGCAGTTCTTC. As protein: CASSLGGTSRSHEQFF. Drawing the rest from reference TRBV11-2 and TRBJ2-1, the complete variable domain is EAGVAQSPRYKIIEKRQSVAFWCNPISGHATLYWYQQILGQGPKLLIQFQNNGVVDDSQLPKDRFSAERLKGVDSTLKIQPAKLEDSAVYLCASSLGGTSRSHEQFFGPGTRLTVL.

This chain joins TRBV19 and TRBJ2-7; 9 nucleotides align to TRBD1. V gave up 8 bases and J gave up 2 bases; unmatched junction bases: 7. CDR3 length: 14 amino acids. CDR1 is LNHDA and CDR2 is SQIVND in the germline V gene (reference sequence). The CDR3 spells CASSLRDRAYEQYF. The CDR3 DNA sequence: TGTGCCAGTTCTCTCCGGGACAGGGCCTACGAGCAGTACTTC.

The genes are TRBV11-2 and TRBJ1-2; TRBD1 is a possible D gene (5 bases). Germline CDR1 is SGHAT and CDR2 is FQNNGV. CDR3 length equals 13 residues. Trimming took 1 base from V and 8 from J, leaving 11 bases between them. CDR3 protein: CASSLGGGGGYTF. DNA of the CDR3: TGTGCCAGCAGCTTAGGGGGGGGAGGAGGCTACACCTTC.